This T cell receptor beta chain was identified during a study of blood T cells in healthy people across ages. Germline V gene data show CDR1 as SNHLY and CDR2 as FYNNEI. The CDR3 length is 15 residues. V was clipped by 6 bases and J by 0 bases; unmatched bases: 6. This clonotype has a handful of counts. It was with a sample-barcoded 5' primer and a J-beta primer mix that a second PCR of roughly 7 to 12 cycles was run. TCRdb re-called the 5' RACE reads through MiXCR, storing one row per CDR3 protein. Here the sample spans around 1,700,000 distinct CDR3 sequences, 28% being singletons. The sample taken for sequencing was blood. The V and J genes are TRBV2 and TRBJ1-2; TRBD1 matches at 8 bases. The TCR was taken from a woman aged 25 to 45 in good health. CDR3 sequence (DNA): TGTGCCAGCAGGACCATCAGGGGGCCTAACTATGGCTACACCTTC. Its protein product is CASRTIRGPNYGYTF.